The rows below give T cell receptor beta chains drawn from one sample of a study of T cell responses to AZD1222 COVID-19 vaccine. Produced via immunoSEQ multiplex PCR; TCRdb's table is partial and in-frame only. This sample has 160,000 or so clones, with approximately 90% found just once. This specimen was peripheral blood, taken on day 0 of AZD1222 vaccination. These TCRs come from an adult in good health. Each CDR3 is given with its conserved first and last residue. The D gene is left open where the match is weak. Not every row has a clone size; where given, it reads once, few, many or a size class.

CDR3nt	CDR3aa	v_gene	d_gene	abundance	j_gene
TGTGCCAGCAGCGAAATCCACAATGAGCAGTTCTTC	CASSEIHNEQFF	TRBV9	-	few	TRBJ2-1
TGCGCCAGCAGTCTTACAGGGGGCGACTATAATTCACCCCTCCACTTT	CASSLTGGDYNSPLHF	TRBV10-2	TRBD1	-	TRBJ1-6
TGTGCCAGCAGCTTAGAAGTGAACACTGAAGCTTTCTTT	CASSLEVNTEAFF	TRBV7-9	-	-	TRBJ1-1
TGTGCCAGCTCACCCGTGGGCCAAGATACGCAGTATTTT	CASSPVGQDTQYF	TRBV18	-	once	TRBJ2-3
TGTGCCAGCAGCTTAGCAAGGGCGCAAGAGACCCAGTACTTC	CASSLARAQETQYF	TRBV7-9	-	-	TRBJ2-5
TGTGCCAGCAGCCCAGGCGGACAGGCAAACTACGAGCAGTACTTC	CASSPGGQANYEQYF	TRBV28	TRBD1	-	TRBJ2-7
TGTGCCAGCAGCTTTATCCCCGGGAACGGCTATGGCTACACCTTC	CASSFIPGNGYGYTF	TRBV6-2/TRBV6-3	-	-	TRBJ1-2
TGTGCCAGCAGCCCAAAGAGGGCAAGCAGGGGGCACTCCTACGAGCAGTACTTC	CASSPKRASRGHSYEQYF	TRBV14	TRBD1	once	TRBJ2-7
TGTGCCAGCAGTGAAACGGACAGGTTGTGGGGAAACACTGAAGCTTTCTTT	CASSETDRLWGNTEAFF	TRBV6-1	TRBD1	-	TRBJ1-1
TGTGCCAGCAGCTCCCCTACGACGGCGAAACAAGAGACCCAGTACTTC	CASSSPTTAKQETQYF	TRBV5-6	-	-	TRBJ2-5
TGCGCCAGCAGCTCCTCCGGGACAGGGGGTTACAATGAGCAGTTCTTC	CASSSSGTGGYNEQFF	TRBV5-1	TRBD1	-	TRBJ2-1
TGTGCCAGCAGTCTGGAAGAGACCCAGTACTTC	CASSLEETQYF	TRBV28	-	-	TRBJ2-5
TGTGCCAGCTCACCACGGACCTATTGGGACGAGCAGTACTTC	CASSPRTYWDEQYF	TRBV18	-	-	TRBJ2-7